The 5 T cell receptor beta chains in this list originate from one sample, sequenced in a study of cytomegalovirus exposure and HLA in healthy donors. The PCR used 60 Vbeta and 13 Jbeta primers. Here immunoSEQ multiplex PCR was the method, and the copy in TCRdb shows in-frame clones only, minus some. The data contain some 150,000 clones, 70% to 90% of them singletons. The sample taken for sequencing was PBMCs. The source of these receptors is a man aged 50 to 59 in good health and CMV-seronegative.

The chain carries TRBV4-1 and TRBJ2-1, with a weak D call TRBD1 (5 bases). Between the trimmed V and J ends, which lost 4 bases and 7 bases, there was a span of 11 bases. The CDR3 runs to 13 residues. Germline V gene lookup returns CDR1 MGHRA and CDR2 YSYEKL. CDR3 loop: CASSRIGVNEQFF. The CDR3 DNA reads TGCGCCAGCAGCCGTATAGGGGTAAATGAGCAGTTCTTC.

The chain couples TRBV2 to TRBJ1-6; possibly TRBD1 for D (6 bases). The V end lost 2 bases, the J end lost 7 bases, and 12 bases lay between the germline ends. CDR1 and CDR2 from the germline V gene are SNHLY and FYNNEI. The CDR3 has 15 amino acids. CDR3 in amino acids: CASSESDSRNSPLHF. The CDR3 region has the DNA TGTGCCAGCAGTGAATCGGACAGTCGAAATTCACCCCTCCACTTT. Based on the CDR3 plus reference TRBV2 and TRBJ1-6, the full variable domain is EPEVTQTPSHQVTQMGQEVILRCVPISNHLYFYWYRQILGQKVEFLVSFYNNEISEKSEIFDDQFSVERPDGSNFTLKIRSTKLEDSAMYFCASSESDSRNSPLHFGNGTRLTVT.

V usage is TRBV19 and J usage is TRBJ2-7; 7 bases agree with TRBD1. The CDR3 loop spans 15 amino acids. CDR1 and CDR2 (germline): LNHDA, SQIVND (reference sequence). V lost 1 base to trimming and J lost 0 bases; unmatched junction nucleotides: 3. The CDR3 DNA reads as TGTGCCAGTAGTATAGTCCAGGGGGTCTCCTACGAGCAGTACTTC. Encoded protein: CASSIVQGVSYEQYF.

V is TRBV5-1 and J is TRBJ2-5; 10 nucleotides align to TRBD1. This CDR3 is built from 15 residues. Per germline, CDR1 SGHRS and CDR2 YFSETQ. The ends lost 5 bases at V and 2 bases at J; junction bases unmatched: 6. CDR3 in DNA: TGCGCCAGCAGGTCCGGGACAGGGGCACAAGAGACCCAGTACTTC. This codes for CASRSGTGAQETQYF.

The chain joins TRBV19 to TRBJ2-7; the D is unclear. V was pared by 6 bases and J by 5 bases, with 14 bases between. This CDR3 is built from 13 residues. In germline, CDR1 is LNHDA, CDR2 SQIVND (reference sequence). This CDR3 reads CASRPTTMDEQYF. CDR3 DNA sequence: TGTGCCAGTAGGCCAACAACAATGGACGAGCAGTACTTC.